Presented here are 31 T cell receptor beta chains from one specimen sequenced in a study of blood T cell repertoires in COVID-19. Method: immunoSEQ multiplex PCR; TCRdb's copy keeps in-frame clones and lacks some. Of around 380,000 clones in the sample, roughly 77% were seen once. Input material: peripheral blood. Receptors were obtained from a human donor with acute or convalescent COVID-19. The donor label of this sample is uncertain.

J is TRBJ1-4 and V is TRBV6-6; D is uncertain. The length of the CDR3 is 17 residues. V lost 5 bases and J 8 bases, leaving 24 bases between the germline ends. The germline CDR1 and CDR2 sequences are MNHNY and SVGAGI (reference sequence). The CDR3 sequence is CASSHALKTPTGEKLFF. The CDR3 DNA reads as TGTGCCAGCAGTCACGCACTTAAGACACCAACGGGAGAAAAACTGTTTTTT.

The chain joins TRBV19 to TRBJ2-3, with TRBD2 matching 14 bases. The junction had 1 base not matched to a gene; V was cut back by 9 bases and J by 5 bases. Germline values: CDR1 LNHDA, CDR2 SQIVND (reference sequence). This CDR3 has 13 amino acids. Here the CDR3 DNA reads TGTGCCAGCGGACTAGCGGGAGGAGATACGCAGTATTTT. As protein: CASGLAGGDTQYF.

This chain uses TRBV7-2 with TRBJ1-2; D uncertain. V was clipped by 2 bases and J by 7 bases, with 17 bases between them. This CDR3 comprises 15 residues. The V gene's germline CDR1 is SGHTA and CDR2 FQGNSA. CDR3 sequence: CASSLQLGRDFGYTF. CDR3 sequence (DNA): TGTGCCAGCAGCTTACAGCTGGGGAGGGATTTTGGCTACACCTTC.

Written as DNA, the CDR3 is TGTGTCACTCAAGACAGAAATAGCAATCAGCCCCAGCATTTT. Protein sequence: CVTQDRNSNQPQHF. The rearrangement uses TRBV18 and TRBJ1-5; perhaps TRBD1 as D (5 bases). The CDR3 spans 14 residues. The germline V gene encodes CDR1 KGHSH and CDR2 LQKENI. The variable domain in full, completed from reference TRBV18 and TRBJ1-5, reads NAGVMQNPRHLVRRRGQEARLRCSPMKGHSHVYWYRQLPEEGLKFMVYLQKENIIDESGMPKERFSAEFPKEGPSILRIQQVVRGDSAAYFCVTQDRNSNQPQHFGDGTRLSIL.

This chain uses TRBV27 with TRBJ2-6, with TRBD2 matching 10 bases. This CDR3 is 18 amino acids long. From germline, CDR1 is MNHEY and CDR2 SMNVEV (reference sequence). The V gene end was trimmed by 3 bases and the J gene end by 1 base; junction bases not matched to a gene: 6. The CDR3 is CASSLIAGGLSGANVLTF. The CDR3, as DNA: TGTGCCAGCAGTTTGATAGCGGGAGGCCTTTCTGGGGCCAACGTCCTGACTTTC.

V and J are TRBV28 and TRBJ1-2, with TRBD1 matching 7 bases. The J segment lost 4 bases and the V segment lost 3 bases, leaving 5 bases of the junction unmatched. The CDR3 is 14 residues long. Germline V lookup: CDR1 MDHEN, CDR2 SYDVKM. The CDR3 is CASSLGTASYGYTF. The CDR3 DNA sequence: TGTGCCAGCAGTTTGGGGACAGCTTCCTATGGCTACACCTTC.

This clone was picked up one time. This rearrangement joins TRBV5-1 to TRBJ2-6, with D tentatively TRBD2 (5 bases). Germline V gene data show CDR1 as SGHRS and CDR2 as YFSETQ. Trimming took 0 bases from V and 0 from J, leaving 7 bases between them. The CDR3 has 16 residues. The CDR3 coding sequence is TGCGCCAGCAGCTTGGCCGGGATCTCTGGGGCCAACGTCCTGACTTTC. Encoded protein: CASSLAGISGANVLTF.

The chain uses TRBV27 and TRBJ1-2, with TRBD1 as a possible D gene (5 bases). Trimming removed 5 bases at V and 4 bases at J, with 14 bases between. The germline V gene encodes CDR1 MNHEY and CDR2 SMNVEV (reference sequence). CDR3 length: 14 amino acids. The CDR3 loop is CASSPPGGIYGYTF. DNA of the CDR3: TGTGCCAGCAGTCCCCCGGGGGGGATCTATGGCTACACCTTC.

V usage is TRBV10-2 and J usage is TRBJ2-1; TRBD2 matches 13 bases. This CDR3 comprises 15 residues. The germline CDR1 and CDR2 sequences are WSHSY and SAAADI. J was trimmed by 6 bases and V by 10 bases; bases with no gene match: 9. CDR3 sequence reads: CATAKRTSGSNEQFF. The DNA of the CDR3 is TGCGCCACCGCCAAGAGGACTAGCGGGAGCAATGAGCAGTTCTTC.

The chain has TRBV12-3 or TRBV12-4 and TRBJ1-6; TRBD1 agrees at 7 bases. Trimming cost V 5 bases and J 7 bases; bases outside gene matches: 2. The CDR3 spans 13 residues. In nucleotides, the CDR3 is TGTGCCAGCAGTCCGGGACAGAATTCACCCCTCCACTTT. It encodes CASSPGQNSPLHF.

In regard to this clone: Other DNA sequences in this specimen translate into the identical CDR3. J is TRBJ1-2 and V is TRBV12-3 or TRBV12-4, with D perhaps TRBD1 (6 bases). The CDR3 totals 13 residues. Trimming pared 6 bases from V and 3 bases from J, leaving 11 bases between. DNA for the CDR3: TGTGCCAGCAGCCCGGACAGCTACTATGGCTACACCTTC. Its protein product is CASSPDSYYGYTF.

The chain carries TRBV7-9 and TRBJ1-5; perhaps TRBD1 as D (6 bases). The ends were cut back, 1 base at V and 6 bases at J, with 13 bases in the middle. The CDR3 runs 15 residues. Germline V gives CDR1 SEHNR, CDR2 FQNEAQ (reference sequence). The CDR3 is CASSLGSGEGQPQHF. The CDR3 DNA sequence: TGTGCCAGCAGCTTAGGGTCAGGGGAAGGTCAGCCCCAGCATTTT.

This clone was recorded only once. The chain uses TRBV7-9 and TRBJ1-3; possibly TRBD1 for D (5 bases). The CDR3 is 13 residues long. Trimming stripped 5 bases from V and 6 bases from J, with 11 bases between. Germline lookup yields CDR1 SEHNR and CDR2 FQNEAQ (reference sequence). CDR3 sequence reads: CASSPTVSNTIYF. CDR3 DNA sequence: TGTGCCAGCAGCCCGACAGTTTCAAACACCATATATTTT.

The chain recombines TRBV19 with TRBJ1-1; D remains unclear. The CDR3 runs to 12 residues. In germline, CDR1 is LNHDA, CDR2 SQIVND (reference sequence). With 5 bases removed from V and 8 bases from J, the gap between germline ends came to 12 bases. CDR3 sequence (DNA): TGTGCCAGTAGTTCCCAAGCGTCCGAAGCTTTCTTT. It is translated as CASSSQASEAFF.

The chain uses TRBV28 and TRBJ1-4, with a possible D match to TRBD1 (6 bases). The germline V and J ends were trimmed by 3 bases and 3 bases, with 8 bases remaining between them. The germline V gene encodes CDR1 MDHEN and CDR2 SYDVKM. There are 14 residues in the CDR3. CDR3 nucleotides: TGTGCCAGCAGTTTTACAGGGTCTAATGAAAAACTGTTTTTT. Translated: CASSFTGSNEKLFF.

V is TRBV29-1 and J is TRBJ1-2, with D possibly matching TRBD1 (6 bases). This CDR3 is 16 amino acids long. V dropped 7 bases and J dropped 5 bases, with 26 bases sitting between them. CDR1 and CDR2 from the germline V gene are SQVTM and ANQGSEA. CDR3 protein: CSALGGGQGPPYGYTF. CDR3 bases: TGCAGCGCACTAGGGGGAGGGCAGGGCCCTCCTTATGGCTACACCTTC.

The chain recombines TRBV5-1 with TRBJ1-3, with D maybe TRBD1 (6 bases). CDR1 and CDR2 (germline): SGHRS, YFSETQ. The CDR3 extends over 16 amino acids. The V gene lost 0 bases and the J gene lost 1 base, with 11 bases spanning the gap. The CDR3 reads CASSLGTGQSGNTIYF. In DNA, the CDR3 is TGCGCCAGCAGCTTGGGAACAGGACAGTCTGGAAACACCATATATTTT.

V gene TRBV20-1 combines with J gene TRBJ2-7; TRBD1 matches 7 bases. CDR3 length equals 11 residues. Trimming at V came to 5 bases and at J to 3 bases, leaving 1 base not matched to a gene. The V gene's germline CDR1 is DFQATT and CDR2 SNEGSKA (reference sequence). CDR3: CSAGQVYEQYF. The CDR3 region has the DNA TGCAGTGCTGGACAGGTCTACGAGCAGTACTTC.

The rearrangement joins TRBV7-6 to TRBJ1-5, with D possibly TRBD1 on 6 matching bases. The germline CDR1 and CDR2 sequences are SGHVS and FNYEAQ. The CDR3 length is 18 residues. V lost 2 bases, J lost 7 bases, and 24 bases lay in between. The DNA for the CDR3 is TGTGCCAGCAGCTTATCCCCCTTTCAACAGGGCCGAGGCCAGCCCCAGCATTTT. Translation gives CASSLSPFQQGRGQPQHF. The full variable domain, its missing parts supplied by reference TRBV7-6 and TRBJ1-5, is GAGVSQSPRYKVTKRGQDVALRCDPISGHVSLYWYRQALGQGPEFLTYFNYEAQQDKSGLPNDRFSAERPEGSISTLTIQRTEQRDSAMYRCASSLSPFQQGRGQPQHFGDGTRLSIL.

The chain recombines TRBV5-4 with TRBJ2-1, with 8 bases matching TRBD2. V was pared by 5 bases and J by 0 bases, with 10 bases of the junction left unmatched. The germline CDR1 and CDR2 sequences are SGHNT and YYREEE (reference sequence). The CDR3 runs 17 residues. CDR3 bases: TGTGCCAGCAGAAAACAACTAGCGGATAGCTCCTACAATGAGCAGTTCTTC. Translated: CASRKQLADSSYNEQFF.

The chain uses TRBV11-3 and TRBJ2-3, with a weak D call TRBD1 (5 bases). CDR3 size: 13 residues. Germline CDR1 and CDR2: SGHNT and YENEEA. The germline V and J ends were trimmed by 3 bases and 6 bases, with 10 bases remaining between them. The CDR3: CASSFRDSDTQYF. The CDR3 coding sequence is TGTGCCAGCAGCTTCAGGGATTCCGATACGCAGTATTTT.

This clone was detected only once. V is TRBV10-3 and J is TRBJ1-1; TRBD1 might be the D (5 bases). The CDR3 extends over 12 amino acids. Trimming stripped 6 bases from V and 0 bases from J, with 5 bases between. Germline assignment: CDR1 ENHRY and CDR2 SYGVKD. CDR3 loop: CAIRDMNTEAFF. CDR3 sequence (DNA): TGTGCCATCAGGGACATGAACACTGAAGCTTTCTTT.

Notes on this clone: One end of the junction is discordant with germline, which a read error may explain. The chain uses TRBV10-1 and TRBJ1-4, with a tentative D call TRBD1 (5 bases). From germline, CDR1 is WNHNN and CDR2 SYGVQD (reference sequence). The CDR3 has 13 residues. CDR3 sequence: CASGDSPNEKLFF. The CDR3 bases are TGCGCCAGCGGTGACAGTCCGAATGAAAAACTGTTTTTT.

The genes are TRBV7-6 and TRBJ1-2; perhaps TRBD1 as D (5 bases). CDR1 SGHVS and CDR2 FNYEAQ come from the germline V gene. Trimming removed 2 bases from V and 4 bases from J, with 14 bases in between. The length of the CDR3 is 15 residues. The CDR3 sequence is CASSLSVGGGYGYTF. CDR3 bases: TGTGCCAGCAGCTTATCTGTCGGCGGGGGCTATGGCTACACCTTC. Drawing the rest from reference TRBV7-6 and TRBJ1-2, the complete variable domain is GAGVSQSPRYKVTKRGQDVALRCDPISGHVSLYWYRQALGQGPEFLTYFNYEAQQDKSGLPNDRFSAERPEGSISTLTIQRTEQRDSAMYRCASSLSVGGGYGYTFGSGTRLTVV.

This clone was seen a single time. The rearrangement uses TRBV4-2 and TRBJ1-3, with D possibly matching TRBD1 (5 bases). The length of the CDR3 is 16 residues. CDR1 LGHNA and CDR2 YNFKEQ come from the germline V gene. V was pared by 0 bases and J by 0 bases, with 9 bases between. The CDR3 DNA reads TGTGCCAGCAGCCAAGAACAGGCCCTCTCTGGAAACACCATATATTTT. Protein: CASSQEQALSGNTIYF.

This rearrangement joins TRBV6-1 to TRBJ2-3; D gene ambiguous. CDR1 MNHNS and CDR2 SASEGT come from the germline V gene. The CDR3 has 15 amino acids. V gave up 3 bases and J gave up 4 bases, with 14 bases separating them. CDR3 DNA: TGTGCCAGCAGTGAGTACACAATGTGGTCAGATACGCAGTATTTT. Translating it yields CASSEYTMWSDTQYF.

V is TRBV4-1 and J is TRBJ2-6, with TRBD1 matching 8 bases. This CDR3 is built from 17 residues. The V gene's germline CDR1 is MGHRA and CDR2 YSYEKL. Losses at the gene ends were 5 bases for V and 0 bases for J; bases not matched to a gene: 6. CDR3 region: CASSTRTGGSGANVLTF. The CDR3 bases are TGCGCCAGCAGCACTAGAACAGGGGGCTCTGGGGCCAACGTCCTGACTTTC.

The V call is TRBV10-3, the J call TRBJ1-3, with 7 positions matching TRBD1. The CDR3 runs 14 residues. V lost 6 bases to trimming and J lost 4 bases; unmatched junction nucleotides: 6. Germline CDR1 reads ENHRY; CDR2 reads SYGVKD. The CDR3 DNA follows: TGTGCCATCAGAAAGACAGGGTTGGGAAACACCATATATTTT. The encoded protein is CAIRKTGLGNTIYF.

V gene TRBV7-9 combines with J gene TRBJ1-2; D is unresolved. This CDR3 is 14 amino acids long. Germline loops: CDR1 SEHNR, CDR2 FQNEAQ (reference sequence). The V end was cut by 1 base, the J end by 5 bases, with 11 bases between. The CDR3 nucleotides are TGTGCCAGCAGCTTAGGAGCGGGGAGGTATGGCTACACCTTC. Translating it yields CASSLGAGRYGYTF.

This sequence joins TRBV2 and TRBJ2-3, with a weak D call TRBD2 (5 bases). The germline V and J ends were trimmed by 1 base and 2 bases, with 10 bases remaining between them. The length of the CDR3 is 15 residues. From germline, CDR1 is SNHLY and CDR2 FYNNEI. In DNA form, the CDR3 reads TGTGCCAGCAGTGAAGAGCGACTACTCACAGATACGCAGTATTTT. As protein: CASSEERLLTDTQYF. Variable domain in full (rest from reference TRBV2 and TRBJ2-3): EPEVTQTPSHQVTQMGQEVILRCVPISNHLYFYWYRQILGQKVEFLVSFYNNEISEKSEIFDDQFSVERPDGSNFTLKIRSTKLEDSAMYFCASSEERLLTDTQYFGPGTRLTVL.

This chain joins TRBV20-1 and TRBJ2-1; D gene unclear. CDR1 and CDR2 (germline): DFQATT, SNEGSKA (reference sequence). V was shortened by 5 bases and J by 7 bases, with 9 bases between the two germline ends. The CDR3 is 11 amino acids. CDR3 residues: CSARVPNEQFF. The CDR3 DNA is TGCAGTGCTCGCGTCCCGAATGAGCAGTTCTTC.